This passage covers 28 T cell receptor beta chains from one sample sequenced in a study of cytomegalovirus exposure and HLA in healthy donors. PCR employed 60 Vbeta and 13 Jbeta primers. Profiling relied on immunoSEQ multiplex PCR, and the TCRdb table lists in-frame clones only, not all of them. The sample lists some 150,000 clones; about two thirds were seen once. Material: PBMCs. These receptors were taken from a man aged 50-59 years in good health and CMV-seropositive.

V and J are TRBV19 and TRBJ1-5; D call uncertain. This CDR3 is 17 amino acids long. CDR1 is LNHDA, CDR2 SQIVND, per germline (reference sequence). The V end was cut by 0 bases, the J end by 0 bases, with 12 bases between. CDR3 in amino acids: CASSIDGAGYSNQPQHF. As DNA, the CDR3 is TGTGCCAGTAGTATAGATGGAGCGGGGTATAGCAATCAGCCCCAGCATTTT.

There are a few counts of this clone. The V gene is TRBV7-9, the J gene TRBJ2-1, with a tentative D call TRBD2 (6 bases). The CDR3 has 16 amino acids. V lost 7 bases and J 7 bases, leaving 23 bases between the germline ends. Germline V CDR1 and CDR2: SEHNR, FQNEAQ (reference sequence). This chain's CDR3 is CASTLPGVGTGNEQFF. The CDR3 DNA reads TGTGCCAGCACCCTCCCGGGGGTAGGGACCGGTAATGAGCAGTTCTTC.

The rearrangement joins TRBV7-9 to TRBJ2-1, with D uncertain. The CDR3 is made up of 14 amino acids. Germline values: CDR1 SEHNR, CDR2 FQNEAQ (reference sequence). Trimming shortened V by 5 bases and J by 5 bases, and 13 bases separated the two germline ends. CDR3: CASSPAEADNEQFF. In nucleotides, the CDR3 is TGTGCCAGCAGCCCCGCAGAGGCGGACAATGAGCAGTTCTTC.

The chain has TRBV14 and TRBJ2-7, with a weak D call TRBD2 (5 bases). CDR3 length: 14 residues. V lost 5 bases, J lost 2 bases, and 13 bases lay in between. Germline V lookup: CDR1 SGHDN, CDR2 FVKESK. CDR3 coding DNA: TGTGCCAGCAGCTTCAGTGAGGGCCCCTACGAGCAGTACTTC. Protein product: CASSFSEGPYEQYF.

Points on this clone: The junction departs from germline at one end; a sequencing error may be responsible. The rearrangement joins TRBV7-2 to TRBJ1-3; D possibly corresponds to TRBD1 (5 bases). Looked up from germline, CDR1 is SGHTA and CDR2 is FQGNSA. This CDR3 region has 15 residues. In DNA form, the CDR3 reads TGTGCCAGCAGCTCGACAGTTCTTTCTGGGAACACCATATATTTT. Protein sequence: CASSSTVLSGNTIYF. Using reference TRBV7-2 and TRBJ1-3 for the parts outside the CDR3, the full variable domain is GAGVSQSPSNKVTEKGKDVELRCDPISGHTALYWYRQSLGQGLEFLIYFQGNSAPDKSGLPSDRFSAERTGGSVSTLTIQRTQQEDSAVYLCASSSTVLSGNTIYFGEGSWLTVV.

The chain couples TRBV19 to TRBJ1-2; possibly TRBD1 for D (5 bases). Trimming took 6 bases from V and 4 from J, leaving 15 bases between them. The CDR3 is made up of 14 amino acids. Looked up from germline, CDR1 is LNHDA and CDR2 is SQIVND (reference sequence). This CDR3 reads CASRRGGTSYGYTF. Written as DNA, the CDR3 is TGTGCCAGTAGACGCGGCGGGACGAGCTATGGCTACACCTTC.

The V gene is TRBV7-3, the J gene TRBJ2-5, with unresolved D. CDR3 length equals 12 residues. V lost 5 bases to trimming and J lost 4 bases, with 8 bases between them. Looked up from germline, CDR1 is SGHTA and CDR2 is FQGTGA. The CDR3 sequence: CASSINGETQYF. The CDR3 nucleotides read TGTGCCAGCAGCATTAACGGAGAGACCCAGTACTTC.

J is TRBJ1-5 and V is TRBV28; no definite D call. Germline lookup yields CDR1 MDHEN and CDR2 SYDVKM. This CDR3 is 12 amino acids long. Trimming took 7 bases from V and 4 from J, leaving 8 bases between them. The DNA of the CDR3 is TGTGCCAGCATCACGGGGAATCAGCCCCAGCATTTT. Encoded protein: CASITGNQPQHF.

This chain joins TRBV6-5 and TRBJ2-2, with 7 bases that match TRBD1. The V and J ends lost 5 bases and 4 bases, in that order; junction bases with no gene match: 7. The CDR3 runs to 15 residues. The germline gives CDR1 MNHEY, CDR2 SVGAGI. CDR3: CASSPGQEGTGELFF. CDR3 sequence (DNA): TGTGCCAGCAGTCCAGGACAGGAAGGCACCGGGGAGCTGTTTTTT.

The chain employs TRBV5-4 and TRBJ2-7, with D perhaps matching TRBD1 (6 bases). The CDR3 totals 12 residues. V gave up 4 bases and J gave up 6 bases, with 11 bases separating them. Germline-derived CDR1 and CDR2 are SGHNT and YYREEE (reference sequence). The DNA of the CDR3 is TGTGCCAGCAGCGCCACAGGGATCGAGCAGTACTTC. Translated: CASSATGIEQYF.

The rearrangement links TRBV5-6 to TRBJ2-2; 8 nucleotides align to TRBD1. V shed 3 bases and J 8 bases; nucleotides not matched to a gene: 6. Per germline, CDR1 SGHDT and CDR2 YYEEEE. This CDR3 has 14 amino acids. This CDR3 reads CASSSMTGVGELFF. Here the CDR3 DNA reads TGTGCCAGCAGCTCGATGACAGGGGTTGGGGAGCTGTTTTTT.

In DNA form, the CDR3 reads TGTGCCAGCAGTCAGGGGACTAATGAAAAACTGTTTTTT. This sequence encodes CASSQGTNEKLFF. The chain joins TRBV2 to TRBJ1-4; possible D gene TRBD1, 6 bases. V was cut by 5 bases and J by 2 bases, with 6 bases left in between. The CDR3 is 13 amino acids. Germline V gene sequence: CDR1 SNHLY, CDR2 FYNNEI.

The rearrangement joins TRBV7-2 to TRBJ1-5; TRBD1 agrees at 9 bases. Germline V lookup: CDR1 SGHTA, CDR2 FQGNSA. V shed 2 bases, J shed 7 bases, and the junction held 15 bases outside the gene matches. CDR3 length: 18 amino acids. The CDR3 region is CASSLRGVRGDRDQPQHF. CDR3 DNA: TGTGCCAGCAGCTTAAGGGGCGTAAGAGGGGACAGGGACCAGCCCCAGCATTTT.

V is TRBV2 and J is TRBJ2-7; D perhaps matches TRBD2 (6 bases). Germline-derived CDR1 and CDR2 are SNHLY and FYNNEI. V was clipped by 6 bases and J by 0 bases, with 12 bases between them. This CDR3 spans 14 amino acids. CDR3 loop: CASRSSASSYEQYF. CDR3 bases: TGTGCCAGCAGGTCTAGCGCGAGCTCCTACGAGCAGTACTTC.

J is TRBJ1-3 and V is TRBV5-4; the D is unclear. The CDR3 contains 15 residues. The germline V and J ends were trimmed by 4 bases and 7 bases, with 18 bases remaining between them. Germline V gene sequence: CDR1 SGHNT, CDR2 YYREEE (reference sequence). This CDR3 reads CASSTHTGSRNTIYF. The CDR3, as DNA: TGTGCCAGCAGCACGCACACGGGGAGTCGGAACACCATATATTTT.

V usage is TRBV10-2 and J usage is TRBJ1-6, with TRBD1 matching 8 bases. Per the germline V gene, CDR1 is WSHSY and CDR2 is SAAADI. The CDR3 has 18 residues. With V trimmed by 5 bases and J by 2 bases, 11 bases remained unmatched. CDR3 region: CASSPQGVTRAYNSPLHF. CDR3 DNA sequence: TGCGCCAGCAGTCCACAGGGGGTCACCCGCGCCTATAATTCACCCCTCCACTTT.

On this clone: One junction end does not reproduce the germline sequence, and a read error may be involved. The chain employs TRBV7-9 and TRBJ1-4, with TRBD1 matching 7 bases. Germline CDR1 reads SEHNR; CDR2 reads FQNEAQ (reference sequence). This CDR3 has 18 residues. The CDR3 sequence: CSSSMWGTESTTNEKLFF. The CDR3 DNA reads TGTTCCAGCAGCATGTGGGGGACAGAGAGTACAACTAATGAAAAACTGTTTTTT. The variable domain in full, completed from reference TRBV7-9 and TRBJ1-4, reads DTGVSQNPRHKITKRGQNVTFRCDPISEHNRLYWYRQTLGQGPEFLTYFQNEAQLEKSRLLSDRFSAERPKGSFSTLEIQRTEQGDSAMYLCSSSMWGTESTTNEKLFFGSGTQLSVL.

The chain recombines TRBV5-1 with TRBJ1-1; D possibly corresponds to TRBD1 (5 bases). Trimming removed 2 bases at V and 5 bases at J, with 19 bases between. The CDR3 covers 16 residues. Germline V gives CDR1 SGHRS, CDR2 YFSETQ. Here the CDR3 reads CASSFTTGVARTEAFF. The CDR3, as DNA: TGCGCCAGCAGCTTCACTACAGGCGTGGCGAGAACTGAAGCTTTCTTT.

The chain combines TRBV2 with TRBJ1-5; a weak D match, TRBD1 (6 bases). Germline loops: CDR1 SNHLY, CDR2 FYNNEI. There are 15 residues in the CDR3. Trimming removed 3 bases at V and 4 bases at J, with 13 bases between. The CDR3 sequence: CASSEGRQVNQPQHF. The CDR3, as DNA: TGTGCCAGCAGTGAGGGGAGACAGGTAAATCAGCCCCAGCATTTT. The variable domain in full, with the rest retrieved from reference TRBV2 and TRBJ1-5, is EPEVTQTPSHQVTQMGQEVILRCVPISNHLYFYWYRQILGQKVEFLVSFYNNEISEKSEIFDDQFSVERPDGSNFTLKIRSTKLEDSAMYFCASSEGRQVNQPQHFGDGTRLSIL.

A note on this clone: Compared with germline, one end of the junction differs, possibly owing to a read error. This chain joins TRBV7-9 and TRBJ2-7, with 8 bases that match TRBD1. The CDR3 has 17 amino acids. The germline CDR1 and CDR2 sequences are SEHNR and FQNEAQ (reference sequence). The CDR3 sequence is CSSSINLIDRGTYEQYF. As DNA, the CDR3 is TGTTCCAGCAGCATAAACCTCATCGACAGGGGCACCTACGAGCAGTACTTC.

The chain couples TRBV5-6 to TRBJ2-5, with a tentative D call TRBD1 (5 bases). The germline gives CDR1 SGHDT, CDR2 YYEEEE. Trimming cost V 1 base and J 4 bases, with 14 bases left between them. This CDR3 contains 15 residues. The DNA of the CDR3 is TGTGCCAGCAGCTTGTACGGCAGCCAGGGAGAGACCCAGTACTTC. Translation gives CASSLYGSQGETQYF.

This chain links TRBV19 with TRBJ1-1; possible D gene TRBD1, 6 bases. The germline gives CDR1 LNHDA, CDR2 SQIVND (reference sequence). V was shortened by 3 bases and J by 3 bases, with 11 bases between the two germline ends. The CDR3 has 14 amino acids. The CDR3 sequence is CASSIGTRDTEAFF. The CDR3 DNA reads TGTGCCAGTAGTATCGGGACACGGGACACTGAAGCTTTCTTT.

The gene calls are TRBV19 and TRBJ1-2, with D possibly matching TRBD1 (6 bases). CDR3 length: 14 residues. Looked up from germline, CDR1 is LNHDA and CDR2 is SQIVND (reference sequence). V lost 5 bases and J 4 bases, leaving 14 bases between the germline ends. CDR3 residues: CASSPLGAGYGYTF. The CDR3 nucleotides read TGTGCCAGTAGTCCCTTGGGGGCGGGCTATGGCTACACCTTC.

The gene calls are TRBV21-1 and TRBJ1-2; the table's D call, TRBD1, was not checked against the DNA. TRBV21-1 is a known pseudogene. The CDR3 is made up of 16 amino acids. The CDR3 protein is CASPPQGSHSNYGYTF. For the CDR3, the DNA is TGTGCCAGCCCTCCCCAGGGCAGCCATTCTAACTATGGCTACACCTTC.

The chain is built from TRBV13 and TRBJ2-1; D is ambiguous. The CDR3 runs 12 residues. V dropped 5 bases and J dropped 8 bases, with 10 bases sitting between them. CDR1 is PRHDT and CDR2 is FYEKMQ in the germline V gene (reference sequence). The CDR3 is CASSPFGDEQFF. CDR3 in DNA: TGTGCCAGCAGCCCTTTTGGAGATGAGCAGTTCTTC.

In nucleotides, the CDR3 is TGTGCCAGCAGCTTAGGCTTAGGACAGGGAGTCACAGATACGCAGTATTTT. The encoded protein is CASSLGLGQGVTDTQYF. The rearrangement joins TRBV7-6 to TRBJ2-3, with 8 positions matching TRBD1. The germline CDR1 and CDR2 sequences are SGHVS and FNYEAQ. Trimming at V came to 1 base and at J to 2 bases, leaving 8 bases not matched to a gene. The CDR3 extends over 17 amino acids. The complete variable domain, with remaining parts taken from reference TRBV7-6 and TRBJ2-3, reads GAGVSQSPRYKVTKRGQDVALRCDPISGHVSLYWYRQALGQGPEFLTYFNYEAQQDKSGLPNDRFSAERPEGSISTLTIQRTEQRDSAMYRCASSLGLGQGVTDTQYFGPGTRLTVL.

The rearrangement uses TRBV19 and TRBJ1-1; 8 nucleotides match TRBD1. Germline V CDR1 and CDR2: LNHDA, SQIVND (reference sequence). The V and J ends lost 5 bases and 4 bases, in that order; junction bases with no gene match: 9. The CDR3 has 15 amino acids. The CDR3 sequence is CASSVRRQGPTEAFF. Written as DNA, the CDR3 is TGTGCCAGTAGTGTACGCAGACAGGGGCCCACTGAAGCTTTCTTT.

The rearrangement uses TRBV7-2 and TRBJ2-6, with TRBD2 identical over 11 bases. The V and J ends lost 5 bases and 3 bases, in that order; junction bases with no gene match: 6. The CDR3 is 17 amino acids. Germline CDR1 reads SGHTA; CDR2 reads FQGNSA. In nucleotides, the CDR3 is TGTGCCAGCAGCGTATTTGGGACTAGCGGTGGGGCCAACGTCCTGACTTTC. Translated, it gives CASSVFGTSGGANVLTF.